These T cell receptor beta chains were read from a single sample in a study of shared clonotypes between healthy human individuals. Profiling relied on immunoSEQ multiplex PCR, and the TCRdb table lists in-frame clones only, not all of them. The sample has approximately 470,000 clones, 60% to 80% seen once; the top ten hold 9.5% to 15%. Sequences were obtained from PBMCs. The receptors were sampled from a woman aged 40 to 49 in good health. Some clones in this sample may be carry-over from other donors' samples. The CDR3 runs from the conserved cysteine through the conserved F or W.

17	TRBV7-9	TRBJ1-2	CASSLRGQAEGSYGYTF
15	TRBV5-1	TRBJ2-1	CASSLTSVGNNEQFF
14	TRBV6-1	TRBJ1-1	CASSSRGLSTEAFF
12	TRBV7-3	TRBJ2-1	CASSVGKNEQFF
15	TRBV5-1	TRBJ1-2	CASSAGQLTNYGYTF
16	TRBV27	TRBJ2-6	CASSPGRSSGANVLTF
16	TRBV7-3	TRBJ2-3	CASSSGLAGFTDTQYF
15	TRBV27	TRBJ1-4	CASSLRGYRGEKLFF
17	TRBV7-2	TRBJ2-5	CASSSPVSVRGSETQYF
15	TRBV6-6	TRBJ1-4	CASSYLGQGNEKLFF
14	TRBV4-2	TRBJ1-2	CASSLDRGLRGYTF
13	TRBV10-2	TRBJ2-7	CASSEWKTYEQYF
16	TRBV4-1	TRBJ2-7	CASSQDPSLTAYEQYF
14	TRBV18	TRBJ2-7	CASSPYSDSYEQYF
14	TRBV29-1	TRBJ2-5	CSVGVGGGQETQYF
16	TRBV5-1	TRBJ2-2	CASSFSGGSYTGELFF
16	TRBV28	TRBJ2-1	CASSTRTSGSYNEQFF
12	TRBV28	TRBJ2-5	CASSPRTETQYF
17	TRBV10-1	TRBJ2-1	CASSAAYRGNSYNEQFF
15	TRBV11-1	TRBJ2-1	CASSFSGRVYNEQFF
13	TRBV29-1	TRBJ1-1	CSVVGRLNTEAFF
13	TRBV19	TRBJ2-7	CASSAQGTYEQYF
15	TRBV7-8	TRBJ2-1	CASSLARLAGGPPFF
14	TRBV30	TRBJ1-4	CAWSLLGSNEKLFF
13	TRBV6-5	TRBJ1-5	CASRRGAGQPQHF
17	TRBV28	TRBJ1-2	CASSPHEGAGPNYGYTF
15	TRBV5-4	TRBJ2-5	CASTQLRGVQETQYF
16	TRBV7-2	TRBJ2-2	CASSLDSDLNTGELFF
15	TRBV27	TRBJ2-7	CASSLSGGLTYEQYF
16	TRBV4-2	TRBJ2-1	CASSPPEGTSYNEQFF
16	TRBV5-1	TRBJ2-3	CASSLGGLAGADTQYF
13	TRBV15	TRBJ2-2	CATSRDPPGELFF
14	TRBV5-5	TRBJ2-7	CASSSSGSSYEQYF
15	TRBV2	TRBJ2-1	CASSEARTSGNEQFF
13	TRBV2	TRBJ2-5	CASSEDSRETQYF
16	TRBV9	TRBJ1-2	CASSAWDRAIGGGYTF
15	TRBV5-1	TRBJ2-2	CASSLSLAGSGELFF
13	TRBV6-4	TRBJ1-1	CATKPGEATEAFF
15	TRBV7-2	TRBJ1-1	CASSLGPAMNTEAFF
15	TRBV6-5	TRBJ1-1	CASSTGRGEWTEAFF
13	TRBV4-2	TRBJ1-5	CASSQGPNQPQHF
12	TRBV5-8	TRBJ1-1	CASSWTRTEAFF
13	TRBV30	TRBJ1-5	CAWSPGEDQPQHF
16	TRBV18	TRBJ2-1	CASSPPVAGGYNEQFF
14	TRBV6-1	TRBJ1-1	CASRLDRVNTEAFF
13	TRBV27	TRBJ2-7	CASSKGVPYEQYF
15	TRBV6-6	TRBJ1-5	CASRPAGKSNQPQHF
16	TRBV6-5	TRBJ2-1	CASSYSRAAKYNEQFF